This TCR beta chain was sequenced for a study of regulatory T cells in long-lasting Graves disease. Study conclusions and caveats: Thyroid tissue was not studied; only peripheral blood was.

The authors built TCR beta libraries using iRepertoire HTBI primers and Arm-PCR of CDR3 regions. One entry per CDR3 protein, called by TCRdb with MiXCR from the multiplex PCR reads. The table lists around 480,000 distinct CDR3 sequences, about 15% of them singletons. This CDR3 spans 14 amino acids. Losses at the gene ends were 7 bases for V and 2 bases for J; bases not matched to a gene: 3. Indicated time point: newly diagnosed GD, antithyroid drugs for less than 3 months. RNA extracted from PBMCs served as the sequencing template. This clonotype has at least ten counts. No antigen is known for it. The same specimen was also included in a second study, on T cells in Graves' hyperthyroidism and ophthalmopathy.

V usage is TRBV12-3 or TRBV12-4 and J usage is TRBJ2-1, with 9 bases fitting TRBD2. Sequencing was performed on peripheral blood mononuclear cells (PBMCs), taken at new diagnosis, from a patient treated with antithyroid drugs. The clonotype comes from a woman aged 35 to 60 with Graves disease. This chain's CDR3 is CASIKRGAYNEQFF. CDR3 sequence (DNA): TGTGCCAGCATTAAGCGGGGGGCCTACAATGAGCAGTTCTTC.